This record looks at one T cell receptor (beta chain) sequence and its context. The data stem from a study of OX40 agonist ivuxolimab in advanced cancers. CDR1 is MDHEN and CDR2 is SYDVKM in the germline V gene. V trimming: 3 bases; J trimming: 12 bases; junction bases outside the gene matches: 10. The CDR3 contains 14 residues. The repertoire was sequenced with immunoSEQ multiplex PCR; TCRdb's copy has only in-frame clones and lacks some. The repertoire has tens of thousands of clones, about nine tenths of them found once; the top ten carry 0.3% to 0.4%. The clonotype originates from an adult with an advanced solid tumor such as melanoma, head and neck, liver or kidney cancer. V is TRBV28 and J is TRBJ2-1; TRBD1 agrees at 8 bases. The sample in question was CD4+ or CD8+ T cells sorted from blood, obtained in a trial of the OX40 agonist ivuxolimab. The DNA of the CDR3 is TGTGCCAGCAGTTTTTCATTCAGGGGGCCTAGGCAGTTCTTC. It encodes CASSFSFRGPRQFF.